The clone carrying this T cell receptor (beta chain) has just a few counts. Its antigen is currently unknown. The CDR3 has 14 residues. CDR1 MNHEY and CDR2 SMNVEV come from the germline V gene (reference sequence). V lost 0 bases, J lost 4 bases, and 9 bases lay in between. The data stem from a study of identical twins. TCRdb reprocessed the 5' RACE reads with MiXCR, giving one entry per CDR3 protein. The sample includes about 220,000 distinct CDR3 sequences, about 7.5% of them seen just once. Study findings and constraints: Zero-insertion results could be subject to partial confounding by invariant MAIT and iNKT cells.

These records were also assigned to another study, of yellow fever vaccine responses in identical twins.

The chain carries TRBV27 and TRBJ2-5; D gene uncertain. Sequencing was carried out using CD8+ T cells sorted from blood. This receptor was identified in a young woman in good health. CDR3 in amino acids: CASSLSRQTETQYF. The CDR3 region has the DNA TGTGCCAGCAGTTTATCTCGCCAGACAGAGACCCAGTACTTC.